This TCR beta chain was recovered during a study of blood T cell repertoires in COVID-19. The CDR3 totals 17 residues. CDR1 and CDR2 (germline): SGHVS, FQNEAQ. Trimming removed 2 bases from V and 2 bases from J; junction bases left unmatched: 8. TCRdb's copy holds only in-frame clones and misses some; the assay was immunoSEQ multiplex PCR. The sample carries 250,000 to 300,000 clones, 87% recorded once. The chain has TRBV7-8 and TRBJ2-3; 9 bases match TRBD2. The receptor's source is a woman aged 45-65 years who had recovered from COVID-19. Sequenced: peripheral blood. CDR3 in amino acids: CASSLLAGTVPTDTQYF. In nucleotides, the CDR3 is TGTGCCAGCAGCTTACTAGCGGGGACTGTGCCCACAGATACGCAGTATTTT. Full variable domain (remainder filled in from reference TRBV7-8 and TRBJ2-3): GAGVSQSPRYKVAKRGQDVALRCDPISGHVSLFWYQQALGQGPEFLTYFQNEAQLDKSGLPSDRFFAERPEGSVSTLKIQRTQQEDSAVYLCASSLLAGTVPTDTQYFGPGTRLTVL.